The rows below give T cell receptor beta chains drawn from one sample of a study of shared clonotypes between healthy human individuals. Using immunoSEQ multiplex PCR, the repertoire was profiled, and TCRdb retains in-frame clones only, with some absent. The data show some 1 million clones, about 75% seen once. Input material: memory CD4+ T cells sorted from blood. Source of these receptors: a man aged 18-30 years in good health. Both conserved end residues are part of each CDR3. A D gene is named only where the DNA matches it firmly. The size entry is marked missing in some rows and otherwise reads once, few, many or a size class.

-	-	TRBV15	TRBJ2-5	TGTGCCACCAGCAGAGACCCCACGCGCGGGTCCGAGACCCAGTACTTC	CATSRDPTRGSETQYF
-	TRBD1	TRBV11-2	TRBJ2-7	TGTGCCAGCAGCTGGACAGGGGTCGGCGAGCAGTACTTC	CASSWTGVGEQYF
few	TRBD2	TRBV5-1	TRBJ2-3	TGCGCCAGCAGCCCCTGGACTAGCGGGAGGGCCTGGGCAGATACGCAGTATTTT	CASSPWTSGRAWADTQYF
-	-	TRBV20-1	TRBJ1-2	TGCAGTGCGGACCTTGGCGGCTACACCTTC	CSADLGGYTF
-	-	TRBV15	TRBJ1-2	TGTGCCACCACCCCTGGGGCAGGGGCCTATGGCTACACCTTC	CATTPGAGAYGYTF
-	TRBD2	TRBV9	TRBJ2-1	TGTGCCAGCAGCATTAGCGGGACCCCTTTTGGTGAGCAGTTCTTC	CASSISGTPFGEQFF
-	-	TRBV18	TRBJ2-7	TGTGCCAGCTCATCGGAAATTCGAGGCGAGCAGTACTTC	CASSSEIRGEQYF
-	-	TRBV20-1	TRBJ1-2	TGCAGTGCTTACCTCCTAGCTGGCTACACCTTC	CSAYLLAGYTF
-	TRBD1	TRBV6-1	TRBJ1-6	TGTGCCAGCAGTGAGACAGGGGGCCTCTCCTATAATTCACCCCTCCACTTT	CASSETGGLSYNSPLHF
-	TRBD1	TRBV28	TRBJ2-7	TGTGCCAGCGAGGACAGGAATTCCTACGAGCAGTACTTC	CASEDRNSYEQYF
-	-	TRBV5-1	TRBJ1-2	TGCGCCAGCGCGACAGGACCGGGGGGTAACTATGGCTACACCTTC	CASATGPGGNYGYTF
-	TRBD2	TRBV5-1	TRBJ2-7	TGCGCCAGCAGCACTAGCGGTCAGGGCATCTCCTACGAGCAGTACTTC	CASSTSGQGISYEQYF
-	-	TRBV2	TRBJ1-1	TGTGCCAGCAGTCTTTCGTGGGTCATGAACACTGAAGCTTTCTTT	CASSLSWVMNTEAFF
many	TRBD2	TRBV11-2	TRBJ2-7	TGTGCCAGCAGCTTCGTAGGCGGGAGGGGGAGCGAGCAGTACTTC	CASSFVGGRGSEQYF